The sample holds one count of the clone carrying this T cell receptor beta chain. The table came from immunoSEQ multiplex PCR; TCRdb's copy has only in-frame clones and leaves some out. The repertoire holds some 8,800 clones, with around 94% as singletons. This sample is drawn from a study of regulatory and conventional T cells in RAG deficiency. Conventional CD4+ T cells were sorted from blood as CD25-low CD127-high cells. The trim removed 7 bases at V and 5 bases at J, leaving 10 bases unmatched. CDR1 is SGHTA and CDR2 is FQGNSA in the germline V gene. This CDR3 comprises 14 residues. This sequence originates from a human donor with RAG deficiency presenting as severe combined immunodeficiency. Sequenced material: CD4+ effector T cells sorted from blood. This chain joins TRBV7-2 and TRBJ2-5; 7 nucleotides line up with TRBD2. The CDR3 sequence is CASTAGGGWETQYF. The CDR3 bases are TGTGCCAGCACCGCCGGCGGGGGTTGGGAGACCCAGTACTTC.